These 25 T cell receptor beta chains were sequenced from one sample in a study of blood T cell repertoires in COVID-19. Measured with immunoSEQ multiplex PCR; TCRdb has only the in-frame clones, and not every one. This table holds tens of thousands of clones, 86% found once. Sequencing was done on a sample of peripheral blood. The receptor source for this set is a man between 60 and 75 years old with acute or convalescent COVID-19.

The chain carries TRBV13 and TRBJ2-6; 9 bases are a match to TRBD1. J lost 0 bases, V lost 4 bases, and 7 bases had no gene match. Germline V lookup: CDR1 PRHDT, CDR2 FYEKMQ (reference sequence). This CDR3 has 18 amino acids. DNA for the CDR3: TGTGCCAGCAGCTCGACGACAGGGGGAAACTCTGGGGCCAACGTCCTGACTTTC. Translating it yields CASSSTTGGNSGANVLTF.

The V call is TRBV7-2, the J call TRBJ2-1, with 7 bases aligning to TRBD1. J gave up 2 bases and V 3 bases, and 4 bases lay outside the gene matches. Germline CDR1 and CDR2: SGHTA and FQGNSA. The CDR3 spans 15 residues. This chain's CDR3 is CASSFGTATYNEQFF. CDR3 DNA: TGTGCCAGCAGCTTCGGGACAGCGACCTACAATGAGCAGTTCTTC.

The chain uses TRBV4-1 and TRBJ1-2; D perhaps matches TRBD1 (6 bases). Germline CDR1 reads MGHRA; CDR2 reads YSYEKL. V lost 0 bases and J lost 4, with 9 bases in between. The CDR3 contains 14 residues. The CDR3 region is CASSQEDSIYGYTF. The CDR3 region has the DNA TGCGCCAGCAGCCAAGAGGACAGTATCTATGGCTACACCTTC.

The V call is TRBV4-2, the J call TRBJ2-3; 10 nucleotides line up with TRBD1. The CDR3 is 16 amino acids. With 4 bases clipped from V and 4 bases from J, the junction kept 8 bases outside the gene matches. In germline, CDR1 is LGHNA, CDR2 YNFKEQ. CDR3 residues: CASSPSPGTGADTQYF. Written as DNA, the CDR3 is TGTGCCAGCAGCCCGTCCCCCGGGACAGGGGCAGATACGCAGTATTTT.

V and J are TRBV19 and TRBJ1-2, with TRBD1 as a possible D gene (6 bases). In germline, CDR1 is LNHDA, CDR2 SQIVND (reference sequence). This CDR3 contains 13 residues. Between the trimmed V and J ends, which lost 5 bases and 2 bases, there was a span of 9 bases. The CDR3 sequence: CASSQQGNYGYTF. CDR3 sequence (DNA): TGTGCCAGTAGTCAACAGGGAAACTATGGCTACACCTTC.

V is TRBV7-8 and J is TRBJ1-1; D unclear. Trimming stripped 6 bases from V and 4 bases from J, with 12 bases between. Germline CDR1 and CDR2: SGHVS and FQNEAQ. The CDR3 length is 13 residues. The CDR3, as DNA: TGTGCCAGCAGTTCAACCGGGATCACTGAAGCTTTCTTT. This translates into CASSSTGITEAFF.

The V call is TRBV7-2, the J call TRBJ1-4, with D unclear. Germline V gene sequence: CDR1 SGHTA, CDR2 FQGNSA. This CDR3 comprises 16 residues. The V and J ends lost 1 base and 3 bases respectively, with 12 bases between them. The CDR3 DNA reads as TGTGCCAGCAGCTTAGGCGTGCAGGTGGCTAATGAAAAACTGTTTTTT. Translating it yields CASSLGVQVANEKLFF.

For this clone: A read error may produce the germline difference seen at one junction end. The chain links TRBV7-7 to TRBJ1-1, with 7 bases aligning to TRBD1. This CDR3 is built from 13 residues. Germline CDR1 is SSHAT and CDR2 is FNYEAQ (reference sequence). Here the CDR3 DNA reads TGTGCTAGCAGCCGGGACAGGAACACTGAAGCTTTCTTT. Amino acids: CASSRDRNTEAFF.

V usage is TRBV4-3 and J usage is TRBJ1-4; D is undetermined. The CDR3 runs 16 residues. Germline lookup yields CDR1 LGHNA and CDR2 YSLEER. V lost 0 bases, J lost 7 bases, and 15 bases lay in between. The CDR3: CASSQDIGVRGEKLFF. The CDR3 DNA follows: TGCGCCAGCAGCCAAGATATCGGGGTCCGGGGTGAAAAACTGTTTTTT.

The J gene is TRBJ2-7, the V gene TRBV4-3, with TRBD2 identical over 8 bases. Trimming cost V 4 bases and J 3 bases; bases outside gene matches: 8. Germline values: CDR1 LGHNA, CDR2 YSLEER. This CDR3 has 15 amino acids. CDR3 DNA sequence: TGCGCCAGCAGCCCCGAAGCGGGGGCCCGCTACGAGCAGTACTTC. This gives the protein CASSPEAGARYEQYF.

The rearrangement joins TRBV20-1 to TRBJ1-3; D ambiguous. The germline CDR1 and CDR2 sequences are DFQATT and SNEGSKA (reference sequence). V shed 3 bases and J shed 0 bases, with 12 bases lying between them. This CDR3 region has 15 residues. DNA for the CDR3: TGCAGTGCTAGTGATGGGCTTTACTCTGGAAACACCATATATTTT. Its protein product is CSASDGLYSGNTIYF.

The CDR3 loop is CASSLDTASNYGYTF. In DNA, the CDR3 is TGTGCCAGCAGCTTAGACACAGCTTCTAACTATGGCTACACCTTC. The chain couples TRBV7-9 to TRBJ1-2; D ambiguous. This CDR3 is 15 amino acids long. Per the germline V gene, CDR1 is SEHNR and CDR2 is FQNEAQ (reference sequence). Trimming removed 1 base from V and 0 bases from J, with 9 bases in between.

This sequence joins TRBV27 and TRBJ2-5, with D possibly being TRBD1 (7 bases). The CDR3 covers 17 residues. The germline V and J ends were trimmed by 5 bases and 2 bases, with 21 bases remaining between them. CDR1 MNHEY and CDR2 SMNVEV come from the germline V gene (reference sequence). In DNA, the CDR3 is TGTGCCAGCAGTGCTATGATAGGGGCGGGACAGCAAGAGACCCAGTACTTC. The encoded protein is CASSAMIGAGQQETQYF.

The chain couples TRBV25-1 to TRBJ1-5; 9 nucleotides align to TRBD1. J was trimmed by 4 bases and V by 10 bases; bases with no gene match: 8. This CDR3 comprises 14 residues. Per germline, CDR1 MGHDK and CDR2 SYGVNS. In DNA form, the CDR3 reads TGTGCCACCCAATCCGGGACAGGGAATCAGCCCCAGCATTTT. It yields the protein CATQSGTGNQPQHF. The full variable domain, its missing parts supplied by reference TRBV25-1 and TRBJ1-5, is EADIYQTPRYLVIGTGKKITLECSQTMGHDKMYWYQQDPGMELHLIHYSYGVNSTEKGDLSSESTVSRIRTEHFPLTLESARPSHTSQYLCATQSGTGNQPQHFGDGTRLSIL.

V is TRBV18 and J is TRBJ2-6, with D tentatively TRBD1 (5 bases). V lost 3 bases and J 0 bases, leaving 15 bases between the germline ends. The CDR3 loop spans 18 amino acids. CDR1 is KGHSH and CDR2 is LQKENI in the germline V gene. CDR3 coding DNA: TGTGCCAGCTCACCCCGACAGTCCCAAACCTCTGGGGCCAACGTCCTGACTTTC. Encoded protein: CASSPRQSQTSGANVLTF. Together with reference TRBV18 and TRBJ2-6, the CDR3 gives the full variable domain: NAGVMQNPRHLVRRRGQEARLRCSPMKGHSHVYWYRQLPEEGLKFMVYLQKENIIDESGMPKERFSAEFPKEGPSILRIQQVVRGDSAAYFCASSPRQSQTSGANVLTFGAGSRLTVL.

J is TRBJ2-7 and V is TRBV18, with 7 bases identical to TRBD1. The ends lost 4 bases at V and 3 bases at J; junction bases unmatched: 0. The CDR3 extends over 12 amino acids. Per germline, CDR1 KGHSH and CDR2 LQKENI. The CDR3, as DNA: TGTGCCAGCTCACGGGACAGCTACGAGCAGTACTTC. It yields the protein CASSRDSYEQYF.

The CDR3 bases are TGTGCCAGCAGCTCTCCTAGCGGGGCCCCCCCCTACGAGCAGTACTTC. Amino acid sequence: CASSSPSGAPPYEQYF. The chain employs TRBV7-8 and TRBJ2-7; 9 bases are a match to TRBD2. The V gene end was trimmed by 4 bases and the J gene end by 2 bases; junction bases not matched to a gene: 9. Germline CDR1 is SGHVS and CDR2 is FQNEAQ. The CDR3 extends over 16 amino acids. The complete variable domain, with remaining parts taken from reference TRBV7-8 and TRBJ2-7, reads GAGVSQSPRYKVAKRGQDVALRCDPISGHVSLFWYQQALGQGPEFLTYFQNEAQLDKSGLPSDRFFAERPEGSVSTLKIQRTQQEDSAVYLCASSSPSGAPPYEQYFGPGTRLTVT.

The V and J genes are TRBV6-2 or TRBV6-3 and TRBJ1-1; D remains unclear. V was cut by 2 bases and J by 0 bases, with 7 bases left in between. This CDR3 contains 14 residues. Germline lookup yields CDR1 MNHEY and CDR2 SVGEGT. CDR3: CASSYTQMNTEAFF. DNA for the CDR3: TGTGCCAGCAGTTACACCCAGATGAACACTGAAGCTTTCTTT.

J is TRBJ1-1 and V is TRBV7-9; 12 nucleotides line up with TRBD1. The CDR3 is made up of 16 amino acids. In germline, CDR1 is SEHNR, CDR2 FQNEAQ (reference sequence). Trimming at V came to 5 bases and at J to 4 bases, leaving 8 bases not matched to a gene. The CDR3 DNA reads TGTGCCAGCAGCCCCGGGACAGGGGGCGAGGGCACTGAAGCTTTCTTT. Residues: CASSPGTGGEGTEAFF.

The chain is built from TRBV5-1 and TRBJ2-7, with TRBD1 identical over 8 bases. The germline V gene encodes CDR1 SGHRS and CDR2 YFSETQ. Trimming took 3 bases from V and 4 from J; bases not matched to a gene: 6. The CDR3 extends over 14 amino acids. The CDR3 coding sequence is TGCGCCAGCAGCTACGGACAGGGTGGTTACGAGCAGTACTTC. Translating gives CASSYGQGGYEQYF.

The chain is built from TRBV2 and TRBJ1-5; D might be TRBD1 (5 bases). Looked up from germline, CDR1 is SNHLY and CDR2 is FYNNEI. This CDR3 comprises 14 residues. V was pared by 3 bases and J by 3 bases, with 9 bases between. The CDR3: CASSERQLNQPQHF. In nucleotides, the CDR3 is TGTGCCAGCAGTGAGAGACAGCTCAATCAGCCCCAGCATTTT.

The chain is built from TRBV18 and TRBJ2-3; tentative D call: TRBD2 (6 bases). The V end was cut by 2 bases, the J end by 2 bases, with 23 bases between. The CDR3 covers 19 residues. Germline V gene lookup returns CDR1 KGHSH and CDR2 LQKENI. Here the CDR3 reads CASSPSPAVFSGDTDTQYF. In DNA, the CDR3 is TGTGCCAGCTCACCATCCCCTGCCGTATTTAGCGGAGACACAGATACGCAGTATTTT.

The chain links TRBV5-5 to TRBJ2-3; 11 bases fit TRBD2. Unmatched junction bases numbered 5, after V lost 0 bases and J lost 2 bases. Germline V gene sequence: CDR1 SGHKS, CDR2 YYEKEE (reference sequence). This CDR3 region has 17 residues. The DNA of the CDR3 is TGTGCCAGCAGCTTGGCCAGTAGCGGGAGGGCCACAGATACGCAGTATTTT. Its protein is CASSLASSGRATDTQYF.

This clone was recorded only once. This chain joins TRBV5-1 and TRBJ2-7, with 12 nucleotides matching TRBD2. This CDR3 region has 16 residues. V was pared by 1 base and J by 6 bases, with 8 bases of the junction left unmatched. Germline V gene sequence: CDR1 SGHRS, CDR2 YFSETQ. CDR3 amino acids: CASSLKLAGGIPEQYF. The CDR3 region has the DNA TGCGCCAGCAGCTTGAAACTAGCGGGAGGCATTCCCGAGCAGTACTTC.

In nucleotides, the CDR3 is TGTGCCATCAGTGATGTCCGGAGCCCCTACGAGCAGTACTTC. Translated: CAISDVRSPYEQYF. This chain joins TRBV10-3 and TRBJ2-7; D ambiguous. The V gene lost 3 bases and the J gene lost 2 bases, with 11 bases spanning the gap. Germline-derived CDR1 and CDR2 are ENHRY and SYGVKD. The CDR3 totals 14 residues.